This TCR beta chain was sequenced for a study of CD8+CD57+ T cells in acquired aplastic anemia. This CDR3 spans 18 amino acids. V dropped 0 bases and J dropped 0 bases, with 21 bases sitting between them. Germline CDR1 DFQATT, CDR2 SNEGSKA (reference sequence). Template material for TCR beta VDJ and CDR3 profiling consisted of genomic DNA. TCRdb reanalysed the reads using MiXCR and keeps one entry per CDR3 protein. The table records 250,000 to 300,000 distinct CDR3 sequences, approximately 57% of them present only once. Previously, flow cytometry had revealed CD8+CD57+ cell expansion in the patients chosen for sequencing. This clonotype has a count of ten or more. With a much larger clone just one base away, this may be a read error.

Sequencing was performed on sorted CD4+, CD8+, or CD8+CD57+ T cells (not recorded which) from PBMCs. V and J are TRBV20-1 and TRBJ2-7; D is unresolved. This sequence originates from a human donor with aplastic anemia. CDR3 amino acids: CSARERRAPGIRSYEQYF. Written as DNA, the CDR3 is TGCAGTGCTAGAGAGCGTCGGGCTCCAGGTATACGCTCCTACGAGCAGTACTTC.